The next 10 T cell receptor beta chains were all read from a single sample in a study of blood T cells in healthy people across ages. Alongside a J-beta primer mix, a sample-barcoded 5' primer served in a second PCR lasting about 7 to 12 cycles. TCRdb processed the 5' RACE reads anew with MiXCR; each CDR3 protein has one entry. This table has some 1.4 million distinct CDR3 sequences, 42% appearing once. Sequencing used blood. Source of these receptors: a woman younger than 30 in good health.

As DNA, the CDR3 is TGTGCCAGCAAGCGGGGGACTACCTACGAGCAGTTCTTC. Protein: CASKRGTTYEQFF. This chain joins TRBV6-5 and TRBJ2-7; TRBD2 agrees at 8 bases. Judging by the DNA end, TRBJ2-1 fits better; the J call may be wrong. CDR3 length: 13 residues. Germline values: CDR1 MNHEY, CDR2 SVGAGI.

The chain joins TRBV6-5 to TRBJ1-6; TRBD1 matches 7 bases. The CDR3 length is 16 residues. Germline trimming cut 4 bases from V and 10 bases from J; bases unmatched to any gene: 13. Germline lookup yields CDR1 MNHEY and CDR2 SVGAGI. The CDR3 DNA follows: TGTGCCAGCAGTTCGGGACAGCTCTATAGGGGATCACCCCTCCACTTT. It translates to CASSSGQLYRGSPLHF.

This rearrangement joins TRBV28 to TRBJ1-1; no reliable D call. The germline V and J ends were trimmed by 10 bases and 3 bases, with 15 bases remaining between them. Germline V CDR1 and CDR2: MDHEN, SYDVKM. CDR3 length: 13 amino acids. This CDR3 reads CATHWVSDTEAFF. The CDR3 bases are TGTGCCACCCATTGGGTGTCGGACACTGAAGCTTTCTTT.

CDR3 DNA sequence: TGCAGTGCGCTAGGGAAAACCTCAAAGCCAGATACGCAGTATTTT. It codes for CSALGKTSKPDTQYF. The chain carries TRBV20-1 and TRBJ2-3; no clear D gene. Trimming shortened V by 6 bases and J by 4 bases, and 20 bases separated the two germline ends. Germline assignment: CDR1 DFQATT and CDR2 SNEGSKA (reference sequence). The CDR3 consists of 15 residues.

This chain joins TRBV5-1 and TRBJ2-2; TRBD2 matches 11 bases. V lost 2 bases, J lost 0 bases, and 3 bases stayed unmatched. Germline V gene lookup returns CDR1 SGHRS and CDR2 YFSETQ. The CDR3 is 17 amino acids. CDR3: CASSLLAGGPNTGELFF. In nucleotides, the CDR3 is TGCGCCAGCAGCTTATTAGCGGGGGGGCCGAACACCGGGGAGCTGTTTTTT.

In this sample, this clonotype turned up many times. V is TRBV25-1 and J is TRBJ2-7, with D unresolved. The V and J ends lost 2 bases and 3 bases respectively, with 2 bases between them. This CDR3 has 11 amino acids. Germline V gene sequence: CDR1 MGHDK, CDR2 SYGVNS. CDR3 amino acids: CASSEIYEQYF. The CDR3 DNA reads as TGTGCCAGCAGTGAAATCTACGAGCAGTACTTC.

This clonotype was observed a handful of times. The chain employs TRBV2 and TRBJ1-1, with a tentative D call TRBD1 (6 bases). Trimming left V 6 bases short and J 4 bases short, with 12 bases between. The CDR3 contains 13 residues. Germline CDR1 SNHLY, CDR2 FYNNEI. In nucleotides, the CDR3 is TGTGCCAGCAGGAGGACAGAGCCCACTGAAGCTTTCTTT. Its protein is CASRRTEPTEAFF.

The chain combines TRBV4-2 with TRBJ1-1; the match to TRBD1 covers 9 bases. With V trimmed by 0 bases and J by 11 bases, 10 bases remained unmatched. Germline CDR1 LGHNA, CDR2 YNFKEQ. CDR3 length equals 15 residues. The CDR3 nucleotides read TGTGCCAGCAGCCAAGACACGGGGACAGGGAGAGGCGCTTTCTTT. Amino acid sequence: CASSQDTGTGRGAFF.

The CDR3 region is CSARGGPSYEQYF. The CDR3 nucleotides are TGCAGTGCTAGGGGGGGGCCCTCCTACGAGCAGTACTTC. The chain combines TRBV20-1 with TRBJ2-7; D may be TRBD2 (7 bases). Trimming left V 3 bases short and J 0 bases short, with 9 bases between. Germline V gives CDR1 DFQATT, CDR2 SNEGSKA (reference sequence). The CDR3 consists of 13 residues.

This clonotype was counted between two and nine times. V usage is TRBV27 and J usage is TRBJ2-3; TRBD2 matches 9 bases. V was clipped by 3 bases and J by 2 bases; unmatched bases: 3. CDR3 length equals 15 residues. Per the germline V gene, CDR1 is MNHEY and CDR2 is SMNVEV (reference sequence). The DNA of the CDR3 is TGTGCCAGCAGTTTTCTAGCGGGATTCACAGATACGCAGTATTTT. As protein: CASSFLAGFTDTQYF.